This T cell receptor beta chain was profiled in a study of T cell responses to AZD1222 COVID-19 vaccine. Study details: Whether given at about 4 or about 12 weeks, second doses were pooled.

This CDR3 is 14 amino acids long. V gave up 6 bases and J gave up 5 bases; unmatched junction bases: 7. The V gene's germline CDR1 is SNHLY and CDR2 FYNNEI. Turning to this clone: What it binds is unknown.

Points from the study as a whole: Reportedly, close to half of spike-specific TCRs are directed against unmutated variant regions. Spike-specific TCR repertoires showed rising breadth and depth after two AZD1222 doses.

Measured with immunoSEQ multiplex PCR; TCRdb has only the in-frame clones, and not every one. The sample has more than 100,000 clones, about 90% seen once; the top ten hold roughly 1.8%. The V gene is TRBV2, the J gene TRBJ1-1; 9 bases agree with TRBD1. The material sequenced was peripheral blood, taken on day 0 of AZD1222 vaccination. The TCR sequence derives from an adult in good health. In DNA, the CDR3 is TGTGCCAGCAGGGACAGGGGAGGGGGTACTGAAGCTTTCTTT. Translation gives CASRDRGGGTEAFF.